This TCR beta chain emerged from a study of blood T cell repertoires in COVID-19. In germline, CDR1 is SGHVS, CDR2 FNYEAQ. This CDR3 region has 16 residues. Unmatched junction bases numbered 8, after V lost 5 bases and J lost 3 bases. Original processing notes: Researchers report that nucleated cell counts were estimated from reference gene primer amplification. Only in-frame clones appear in the TCRdb table, and some are missing; sequencing was by immunoSEQ multiplex PCR. The D gene and trimming were derived from the DNA, and the V and J assignments and clone size from that table. The sample lists 45,000 to 55,000 clones; roughly 80% were seen once.

The sequence was collected from a man aged 45 to 65 with acute or convalescent COVID-19. The chain joins TRBV7-6 to TRBJ2-2; TRBD2 matches at 8 bases. Sample: peripheral blood. CDR3 coding DNA: TGTGCCAGCAGCCCGGGCCGGGGGGGCCACACCGGGGAGCTGTTTTTT. This sequence encodes CASSPGRGGHTGELFF.